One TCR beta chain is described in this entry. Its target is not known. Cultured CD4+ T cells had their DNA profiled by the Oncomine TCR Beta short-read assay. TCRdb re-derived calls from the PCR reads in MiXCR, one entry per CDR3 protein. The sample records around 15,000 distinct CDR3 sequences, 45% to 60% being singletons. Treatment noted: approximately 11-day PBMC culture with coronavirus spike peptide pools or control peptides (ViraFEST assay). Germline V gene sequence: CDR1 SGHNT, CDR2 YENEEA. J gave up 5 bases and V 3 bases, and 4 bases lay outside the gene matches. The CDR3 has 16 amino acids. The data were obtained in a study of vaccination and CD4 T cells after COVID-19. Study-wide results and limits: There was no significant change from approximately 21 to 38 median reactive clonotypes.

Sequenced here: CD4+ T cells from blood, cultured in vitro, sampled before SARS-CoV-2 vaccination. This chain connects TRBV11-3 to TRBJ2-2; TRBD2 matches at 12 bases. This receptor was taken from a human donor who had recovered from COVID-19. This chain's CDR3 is CASSLTSGSGTGELFF. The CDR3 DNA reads TGTGCCAGCAGCTTGACTAGCGGGAGCGGAACCGGGGAGCTGTTTTTT.